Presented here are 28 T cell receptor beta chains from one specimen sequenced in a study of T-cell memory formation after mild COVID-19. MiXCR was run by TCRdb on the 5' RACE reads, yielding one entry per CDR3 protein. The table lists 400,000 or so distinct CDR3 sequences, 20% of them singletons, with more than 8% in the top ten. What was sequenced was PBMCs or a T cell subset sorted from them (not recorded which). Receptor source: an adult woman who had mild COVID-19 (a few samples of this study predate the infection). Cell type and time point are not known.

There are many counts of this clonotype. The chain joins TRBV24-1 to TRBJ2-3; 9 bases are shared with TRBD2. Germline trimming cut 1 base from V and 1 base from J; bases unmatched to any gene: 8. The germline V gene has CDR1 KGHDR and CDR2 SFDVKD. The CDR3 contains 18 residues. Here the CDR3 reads CATSDLWSSGRGTDTQYF. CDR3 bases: TGTGCCACCAGTGATTTATGGAGTAGCGGGAGAGGCACAGATACGCAGTATTTT.

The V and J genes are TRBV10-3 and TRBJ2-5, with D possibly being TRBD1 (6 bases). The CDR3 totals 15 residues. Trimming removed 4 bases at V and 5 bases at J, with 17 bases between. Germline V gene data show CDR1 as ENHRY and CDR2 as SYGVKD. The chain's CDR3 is CAISGPGAPGETQYF. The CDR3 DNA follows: TGTGCCATCAGTGGTCCAGGGGCCCCAGGGGAGACCCAGTACTTC.

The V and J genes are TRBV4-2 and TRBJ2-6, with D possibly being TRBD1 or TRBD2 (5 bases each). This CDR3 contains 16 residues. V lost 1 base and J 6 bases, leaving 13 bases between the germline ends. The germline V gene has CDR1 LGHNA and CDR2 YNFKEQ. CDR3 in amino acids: CASSQAWDGAANVLTF. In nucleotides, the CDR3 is TGTGCCAGCAGCCAAGCCTGGGACGGCGCGGCCAACGTCCTGACTTTC.

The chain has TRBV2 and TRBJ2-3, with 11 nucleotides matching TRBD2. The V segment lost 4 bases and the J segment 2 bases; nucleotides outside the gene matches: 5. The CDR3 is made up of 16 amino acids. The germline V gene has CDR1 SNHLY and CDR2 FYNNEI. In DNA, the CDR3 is TGTGCCAGCAGTGCGGTTAGCGGGGGGGCCACAGATACGCAGTATTTT. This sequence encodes CASSAVSGGATDTQYF.

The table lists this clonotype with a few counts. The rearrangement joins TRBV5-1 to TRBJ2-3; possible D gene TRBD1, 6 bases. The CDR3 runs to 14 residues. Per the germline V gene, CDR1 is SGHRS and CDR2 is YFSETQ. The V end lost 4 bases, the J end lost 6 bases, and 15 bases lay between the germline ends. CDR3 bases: TGCGCCAGCAGCGAAGTCAGGGGAGAGGATACGCAGTATTTT. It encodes CASSEVRGEDTQYF.

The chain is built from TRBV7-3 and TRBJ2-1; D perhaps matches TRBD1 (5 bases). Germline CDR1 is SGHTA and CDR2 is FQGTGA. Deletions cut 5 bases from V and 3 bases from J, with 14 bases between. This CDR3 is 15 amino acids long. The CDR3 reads CASSEPGWGYNEQFF. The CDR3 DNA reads TGTGCCAGCAGCGAACCAGGGTGGGGCTACAATGAGCAGTTCTTC. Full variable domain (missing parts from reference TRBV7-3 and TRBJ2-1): GAGVSQTPSNKVTEKGKYVELRCDPISGHTALYWYRQSLGQGPEFLIYFQGTGAADDSGLPNDRFFAVRPEGSVSTLKIQRTERGDSAVYLCASSEPGWGYNEQFFGPGTRLTVL.

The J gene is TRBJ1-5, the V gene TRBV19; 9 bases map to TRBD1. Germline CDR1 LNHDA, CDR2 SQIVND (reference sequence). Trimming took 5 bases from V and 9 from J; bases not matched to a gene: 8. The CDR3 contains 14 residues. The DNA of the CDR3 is TGTGCCAGTAGTCTTTCCGGGACAGGGAGGCCCCAGCATTTT. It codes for CASSLSGTGRPQHF.

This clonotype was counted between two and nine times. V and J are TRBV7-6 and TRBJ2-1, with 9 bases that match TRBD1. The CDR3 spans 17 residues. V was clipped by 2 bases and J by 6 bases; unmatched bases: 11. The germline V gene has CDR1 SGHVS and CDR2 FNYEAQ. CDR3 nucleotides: TGTGCCAGCAGCTTACTTGGCTGGGGACAGGGACGCAATGAGCAGTTCTTC. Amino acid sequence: CASSLLGWGQGRNEQFF.

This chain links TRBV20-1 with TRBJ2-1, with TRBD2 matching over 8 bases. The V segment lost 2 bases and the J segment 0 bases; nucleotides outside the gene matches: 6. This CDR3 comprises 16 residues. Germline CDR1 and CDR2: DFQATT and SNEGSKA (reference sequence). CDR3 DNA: TGCAGTGCTAGACCTGGCGGGGGGAGCTCCTACAATGAGCAGTTCTTC. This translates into CSARPGGGSSYNEQFF.

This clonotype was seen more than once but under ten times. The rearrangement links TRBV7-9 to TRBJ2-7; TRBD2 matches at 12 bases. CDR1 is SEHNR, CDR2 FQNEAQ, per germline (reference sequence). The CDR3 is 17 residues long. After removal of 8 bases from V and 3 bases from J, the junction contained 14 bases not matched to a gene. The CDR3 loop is CASGPPQTSGGNYEQYF. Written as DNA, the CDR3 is TGTGCCAGCGGCCCCCCCCAGACTAGCGGGGGAAACTACGAGCAGTACTTC.

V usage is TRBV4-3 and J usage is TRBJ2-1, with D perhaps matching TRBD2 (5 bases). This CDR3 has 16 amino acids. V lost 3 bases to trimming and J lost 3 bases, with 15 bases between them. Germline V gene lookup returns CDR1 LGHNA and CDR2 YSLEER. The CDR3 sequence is CASSQGPGMVYNEQFF. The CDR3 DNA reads TGCGCCAGCAGCCAGGGTCCGGGGATGGTCTACAATGAGCAGTTCTTC.

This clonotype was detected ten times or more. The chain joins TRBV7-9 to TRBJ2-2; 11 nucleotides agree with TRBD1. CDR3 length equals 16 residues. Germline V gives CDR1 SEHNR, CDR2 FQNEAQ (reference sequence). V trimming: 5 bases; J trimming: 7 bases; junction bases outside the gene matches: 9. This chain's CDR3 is CASSIGQGAIDGELFF. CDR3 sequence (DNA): TGTGCCAGCAGCATCGGACAGGGGGCGATAGACGGGGAGCTGTTTTTT.

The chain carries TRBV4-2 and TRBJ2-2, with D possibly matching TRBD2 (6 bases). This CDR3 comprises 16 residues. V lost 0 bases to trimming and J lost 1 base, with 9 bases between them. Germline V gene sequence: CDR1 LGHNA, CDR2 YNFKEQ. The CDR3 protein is CASSQETGVNTGELFF. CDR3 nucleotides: TGTGCCAGCAGCCAAGAAACGGGAGTGAACACCGGGGAGCTGTTTTTT.

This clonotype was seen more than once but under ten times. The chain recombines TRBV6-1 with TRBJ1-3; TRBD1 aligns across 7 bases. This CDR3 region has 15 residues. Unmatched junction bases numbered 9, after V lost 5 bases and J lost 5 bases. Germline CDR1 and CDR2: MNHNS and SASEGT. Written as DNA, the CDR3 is TGTGCCAGCAGTTCACAGACAGGGTCGCGAAACACCATATATTTT. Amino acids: CASSSQTGSRNTIYF.

CDR3 nucleotide sequence: TGTGCCAGCAGCGTCATCCTTGAAGGGGGGGAGCTGTTTTTT. Translated: CASSVILEGGELFF. V and J are TRBV7-2 and TRBJ2-2; unclear D gene. CDR3 length: 14 amino acids. CDR1 SGHTA and CDR2 FQGNSA come from the germline V gene. Trimming stripped 5 bases from V and 8 bases from J, with 15 bases between.

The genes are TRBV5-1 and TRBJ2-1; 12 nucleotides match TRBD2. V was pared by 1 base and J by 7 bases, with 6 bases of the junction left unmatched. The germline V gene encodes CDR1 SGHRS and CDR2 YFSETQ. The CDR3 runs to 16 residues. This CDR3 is CASSLLLAGGQNEQFF. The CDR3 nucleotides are TGCGCCAGCAGCTTGTTACTAGCGGGAGGACAGAATGAGCAGTTCTTC.

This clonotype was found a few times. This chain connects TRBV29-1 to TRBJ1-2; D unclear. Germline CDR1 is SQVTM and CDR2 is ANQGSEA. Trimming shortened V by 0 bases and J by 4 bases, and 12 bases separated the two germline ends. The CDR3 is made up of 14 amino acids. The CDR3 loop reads CSVEDLGRTYGYTF. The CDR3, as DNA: TGCAGCGTTGAAGATCTTGGGAGGACCTATGGCTACACCTTC.

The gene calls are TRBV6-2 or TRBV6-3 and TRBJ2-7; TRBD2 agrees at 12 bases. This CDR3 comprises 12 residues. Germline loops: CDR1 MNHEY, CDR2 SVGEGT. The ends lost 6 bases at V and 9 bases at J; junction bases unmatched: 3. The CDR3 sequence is CASRLAGGLQYF. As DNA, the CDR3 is TGTGCCAGCAGACTAGCGGGAGGTTTGCAGTACTTC.

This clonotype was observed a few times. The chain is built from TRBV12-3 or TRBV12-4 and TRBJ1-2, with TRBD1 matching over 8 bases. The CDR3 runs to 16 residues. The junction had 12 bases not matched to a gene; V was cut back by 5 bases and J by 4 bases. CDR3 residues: CASSGTGAQFFYGYTF. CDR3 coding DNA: TGTGCCAGCAGTGGGACAGGAGCCCAATTTTTCTATGGCTACACCTTC.

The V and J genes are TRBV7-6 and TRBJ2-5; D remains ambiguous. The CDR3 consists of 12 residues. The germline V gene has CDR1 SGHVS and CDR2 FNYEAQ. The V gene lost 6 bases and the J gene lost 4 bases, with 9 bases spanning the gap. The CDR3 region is CASRPMTETQYF. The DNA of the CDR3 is TGTGCCAGCAGACCCATGACAGAGACCCAGTACTTC.

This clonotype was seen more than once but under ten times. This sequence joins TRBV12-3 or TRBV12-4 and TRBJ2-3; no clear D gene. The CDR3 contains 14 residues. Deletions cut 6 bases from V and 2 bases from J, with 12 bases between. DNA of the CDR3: TGTGCCAGCAGCCTCGATGAGAACACAGATACGCAGTATTTT. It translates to CASSLDENTDTQYF.

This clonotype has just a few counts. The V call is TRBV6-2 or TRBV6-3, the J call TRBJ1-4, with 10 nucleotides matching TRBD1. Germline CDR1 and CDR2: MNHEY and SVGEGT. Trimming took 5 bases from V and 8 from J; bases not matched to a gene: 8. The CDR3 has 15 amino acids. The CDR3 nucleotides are TGTGCCAGCAGTCCTACGACAGGGGGCGGGGAAAAACTGTTTTTT. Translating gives CASSPTTGGGEKLFF.

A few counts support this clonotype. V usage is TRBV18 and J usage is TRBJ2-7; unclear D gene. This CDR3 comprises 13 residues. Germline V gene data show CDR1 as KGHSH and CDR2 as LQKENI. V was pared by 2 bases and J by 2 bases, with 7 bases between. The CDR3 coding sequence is TGTGCCAGCTCACCAATAGCCACCTACGAGCAGTACTTC. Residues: CASSPIATYEQYF.

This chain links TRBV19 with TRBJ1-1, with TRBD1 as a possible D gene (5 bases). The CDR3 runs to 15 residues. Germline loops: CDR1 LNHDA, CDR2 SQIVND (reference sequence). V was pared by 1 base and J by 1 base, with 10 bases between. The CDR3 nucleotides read TGTGCCAGTAGTATAGGAGCGGGGACGAACACTGAAGCTTTCTTT. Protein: CASSIGAGTNTEAFF.

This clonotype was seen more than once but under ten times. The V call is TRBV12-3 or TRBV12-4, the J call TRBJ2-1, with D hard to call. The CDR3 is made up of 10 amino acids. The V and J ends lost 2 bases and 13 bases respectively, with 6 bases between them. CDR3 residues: CASSLWLQFF. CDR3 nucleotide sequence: TGTGCCAGCAGTTTATGGCTTCAGTTCTTC.

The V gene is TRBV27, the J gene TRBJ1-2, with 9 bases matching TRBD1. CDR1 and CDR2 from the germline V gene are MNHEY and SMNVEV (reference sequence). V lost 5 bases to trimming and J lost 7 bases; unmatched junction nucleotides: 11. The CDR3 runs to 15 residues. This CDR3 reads CASSAHRGRFGGYTF. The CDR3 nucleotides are TGTGCCAGCAGTGCACACAGGGGGCGCTTCGGTGGCTACACCTTC.

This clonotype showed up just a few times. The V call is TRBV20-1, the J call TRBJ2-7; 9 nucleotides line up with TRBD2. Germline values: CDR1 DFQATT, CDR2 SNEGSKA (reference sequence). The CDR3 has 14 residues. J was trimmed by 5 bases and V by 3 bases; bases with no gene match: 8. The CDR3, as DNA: TGCAGTGCTAGCAGAGCGGGAGGAATCGACGAGCAGTACTTC. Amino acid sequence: CSASRAGGIDEQYF.

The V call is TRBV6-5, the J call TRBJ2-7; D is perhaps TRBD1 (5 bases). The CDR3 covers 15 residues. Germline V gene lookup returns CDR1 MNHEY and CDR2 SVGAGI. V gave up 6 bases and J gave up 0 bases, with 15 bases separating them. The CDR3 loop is CASSRDSRSSYEQYF. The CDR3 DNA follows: TGTGCCAGCAGCCGCGACAGTCGCAGCTCCTACGAGCAGTACTTC.